Below, one T cell receptor (beta chain) is given with its context. Antigen specificity is unknown. The PCR had 60 Vbeta and 13 Jbeta primers. Some clones are missing from TCRdb's copy, which holds only in-frame ones; the method was immunoSEQ multiplex PCR. Of roughly 180,000 clones listed, 75% to 80% were seen once; the top ten hold about 3%. These data come from a study of cytomegalovirus exposure and HLA in healthy donors. The study, taken as a whole, reports: Analysis performed later showed TCR beta chains linked to HLA being more clonally expanded than equally common others. An assumption of roughly uniform sequencing depth across donors underlay the presence/absence analyses.

Between the trimmed V and J ends, which lost 2 bases and 3 bases, there was a span of 13 bases. The CDR3 is 15 amino acids. The germline CDR1 and CDR2 sequences are SGHRS and YFSETQ. This TCR derives from a female donor in good health and CMV-seronegative. Source material: PBMCs. The rearrangement joins TRBV5-1 to TRBJ2-3; TRBD2 is a possible D gene (7 bases). In DNA, the CDR3 is TGCGCCAGCAGCTTTATGGGAGGGGGGACAGATACGCAGTATTTT. Translation: CASSFMGGGTDTQYF.